Each of the 2 T cell receptor beta chains below was sequenced from the same sample in a study of early T cells in non-severe SARS-CoV-2 infection. Each CDR3 protein is one row after TCRdb ran MiXCR on the 5' RACE reads. The profile shows around 37,000 distinct CDR3 sequences, approximately 10% of them singletons. Specimen: whole blood. These receptors all come from an adult who was a healthcare worker with PCR-confirmed SARS-CoV-2 infection or an uninfected control (not recorded which).

This clonotype has only a few counts. The rearrangement uses TRBV11-2 and TRBJ2-7; D is unresolved. Trimming took off 8 bases at V and 3 bases at J, with 5 bases between the two ends. Per the germline V gene, CDR1 is SGHAT and CDR2 is FQNNGV. The CDR3 covers 10 residues. The CDR3 loop reads CASGHYEQYF. The CDR3 nucleotides are TGTGCCAGCGGCCACTACGAGCAGTACTTC.

V and J are TRBV20-1 and TRBJ2-3; 13 bases fit TRBD2. Trimming at V came to 4 bases and at J to 2 bases, leaving 3 bases not matched to a gene. Germline-derived CDR1 and CDR2 are DFQATT and SNEGSKA (reference sequence). The CDR3 length is 15 residues. CDR3 nucleotide sequence: TGCAGTGCTAAGACTAGCGGGGGGCACACAGATACGCAGTATTTT. This gives the protein CSAKTSGGHTDTQYF.